A single sample gave rise to the 16 T cell receptor beta chains below, sequenced in a study of shared clonotypes between healthy human individuals. Repertoires were generated with immunoSEQ multiplex PCR, while TCRdb's copy carries only in-frame clones and drops some. In the table there are about 600,000 clones, around 81% of which are singletons. Sequencing input: PBMCs. These receptors came from a woman aged 40 to 55 in good health. Some clones in this sample may be carry-over from other donors' samples.

The chain joins TRBV7-9 to TRBJ2-3; 10 nucleotides align to TRBD2. The germline gives CDR1 SEHNR, CDR2 FQNEAQ (reference sequence). V trimming: 0 bases; J trimming: 6 bases; junction bases outside the gene matches: 6. This CDR3 has 16 amino acids. The CDR3 spells CASSLAAGGPVDTQYF. CDR3 DNA: TGTGCCAGCAGCTTAGCAGCGGGAGGGCCGGTCGATACGCAGTATTTT.

About this clone: A far bigger clonotype differs at one base, so this is likely a read error. The CDR3 region has the DNA TGTGCCAGCAGTGAATCTGATAATTCACCCCTCCACTTT. Protein: CASSESDNSPLHF. The V call is TRBV25-1, the J call TRBJ1-6; D remains ambiguous. Germline CDR1 is MGHDK and CDR2 is SYGVNS. The CDR3 spans 13 residues. V was trimmed by 1 base and J by 5 bases, leaving 3 bases between them.

The chain has TRBV6-5 and TRBJ1-3; no definite D call. The V end was cut by 6 bases, the J end by 4 bases, with 4 bases between. The CDR3 loop spans 11 amino acids. Per the germline V gene, CDR1 is MNHEY and CDR2 is SVGAGI. The CDR3: CASRFGNTIYF. The CDR3 bases are TGTGCCAGCAGGTTCGGAAACACCATATATTTT.

V usage is TRBV6-5 and J usage is TRBJ2-5; D uncertain. Germline V gene data show CDR1 as MNHEY and CDR2 as SVGAGI. The CDR3 totals 12 residues. Trimming stripped 4 bases from V and 4 bases from J, with 7 bases between. CDR3 residues: CASSFPPETQYF. DNA of the CDR3: TGTGCCAGCAGTTTTCCCCCAGAGACCCAGTACTTC.

CDR3 sequence (DNA): TGTGCCAGCTCACGGGCTCCCATAGGACAGCGAGAGGGGGGCTACACCTTC. Its protein product is CASSRAPIGQREGGYTF. The chain recombines TRBV18 with TRBJ1-2; D might be TRBD1 (6 bases). The CDR3 extends over 17 amino acids. V lost 4 bases and J 8 bases, leaving 26 bases between the germline ends. Per germline, CDR1 KGHSH and CDR2 LQKENI.

There are a few counts of this clone. This rearrangement joins TRBV6-1 to TRBJ1-1, with D uncertain. V was shortened by 7 bases and J by 0 bases, with 12 bases between the two germline ends. The CDR3 is made up of 14 amino acids. Germline-derived CDR1 and CDR2 are MNHNS and SASEGT. The CDR3 sequence is CASTIGPMNTEAFF. The CDR3 DNA reads TGTGCCAGCACCATAGGGCCTATGAACACTGAAGCTTTCTTT.

This clone came up a few times. The rearrangement uses TRBV5-4 and TRBJ2-2, with D unresolved. Per the germline V gene, CDR1 is SGHNT and CDR2 is YYREEE (reference sequence). The CDR3 consists of 15 residues. The ends were cut back, 0 bases at V and 6 bases at J, with 12 bases in the middle. The CDR3 here is CASSLDLSAPGELFF. CDR3 in DNA: TGTGCCAGCAGCTTGGATCTCAGTGCCCCCGGGGAGCTGTTTTTT.

The chain carries TRBV11-2 and TRBJ2-2; 9 bases match TRBD1. The CDR3 consists of 15 residues. Trimming removed 3 bases from V and 4 bases from J; junction bases left unmatched: 3. CDR1 and CDR2 (germline): SGHAT, FQNNGV. The CDR3 coding sequence is TGTGCCAGCAGCTTCTCGGGACAGGGCACCGGGGAGCTGTTTTTT. Translated, it gives CASSFSGQGTGELFF. Full variable domain (remainder filled in from reference TRBV11-2 and TRBJ2-2): EAGVAQSPRYKIIEKRQSVAFWCNPISGHATLYWYQQILGQGPKLLIQFQNNGVVDDSQLPKDRFSAERLKGVDSTLKIQPAKLEDSAVYLCASSFSGQGTGELFFGEGSRLTVL.

This clone has a handful of counts. The chain recombines TRBV5-1 with TRBJ2-2; 7 nucleotides line up with TRBD2. The trim removed 3 bases at V and 5 bases at J, leaving 10 bases unmatched. Germline values: CDR1 SGHRS, CDR2 YFSETQ. The CDR3 has 16 residues. Written as DNA, the CDR3 is TGCGCCAGCAGCTACATCCCGGGACTATCTACCGGGGAGCTGTTTTTT. It codes for CASSYIPGLSTGELFF.

J is TRBJ2-7 and V is TRBV4-3, with a possible D match to TRBD1 (5 bases). The CDR3 has 14 amino acids. Trimming removed 2 bases from V and 4 bases from J, with 12 bases in between. Germline assignment: CDR1 LGHNA and CDR2 YSLEER. The CDR3 spells CASSQQDTGYEQYF. The CDR3 DNA is TGCGCCAGCAGCCAACAGGACACCGGGTACGAGCAGTACTTC.

This clone was seen just once. A much larger clone lies a single base off, so this may be a read error. The sample holds other DNA sequences that translate to the same CDR3. V gene TRBV10-3 combines with J gene TRBJ1-1; TRBD1 matches at 7 bases. The CDR3 sequence is 14 residues long. Germline values: CDR1 ENHRY, CDR2 SYGVKD. CDR3 coding DNA: TGTGCCATCAGAGGGACAGAAAGGAACACTGAGGCTTTCTTT. It is translated as CAIRGTERNTEAFF.

V and J are TRBV5-1 and TRBJ1-2, with D uncertain. Trimming took 0 bases from V and 6 from J, leaving 6 bases between them. The CDR3 contains 12 residues. The germline V gene has CDR1 SGHRS and CDR2 YFSETQ. In DNA, the CDR3 is TGCGCCAGCAGCTTGGATATAGATGGCTACACCTTC. Protein: CASSLDIDGYTF.

The V call is TRBV4-1, the J call TRBJ2-7, with D unresolved. The CDR3 is 12 amino acids. Trimming left V 0 bases short and J 5 bases short, with 5 bases between. Germline lookup yields CDR1 MGHRA and CDR2 YSYEKL. The CDR3 DNA reads as TGCGCCAGCAGCCAAGATAGGAACGAGCAGTACTTC. This encodes CASSQDRNEQYF.

This clone was detected only a few times. The chain links TRBV28 to TRBJ2-7; the D call may be TRBD1 or TRBD2 (6 bases each). The germline V gene encodes CDR1 MDHEN and CDR2 SYDVKM. Trimming removed 2 bases from V and 7 bases from J, with 12 bases in between. CDR3 size: 13 residues. Written as DNA, the CDR3 is TGTGCCAGCAGTTTAGGGGGGCTAAGGGAGCAGTACTTC. It yields the protein CASSLGGLREQYF.

The J gene is TRBJ2-7, the V gene TRBV13, with 7 bases lining up with TRBD1. V lost 4 bases and J lost 2; bases outside the gene matches: 5. CDR3 length: 14 residues. Germline assignment: CDR1 PRHDT and CDR2 FYEKMQ (reference sequence). Here the CDR3 reads CASSWDSSPYEQYF. The CDR3 nucleotides are TGTGCCAGCAGCTGGGACAGTAGTCCCTACGAGCAGTACTTC.

This clone was observed many times. This CDR3 is CASRRPGQGTSYEQYF. CDR3 nucleotides: TGTGCCAGCAGGAGACCGGGACAGGGGACTTCCTACGAGCAGTACTTC. The chain couples TRBV28 to TRBJ2-7; 10 bases agree with TRBD1. Germline values: CDR1 MDHEN, CDR2 SYDVKM. This CDR3 has 16 residues. The V gene end was trimmed by 6 bases and the J gene end by 1 base; junction bases not matched to a gene: 9.